What follows are 9 T cell receptor delta chains derived from one specimen sequenced in a study of gamma-delta chains in newborns, infants, children (dated by TCRdb to between 2017 and 2020). Instrument used: Illumina MiSeq. With CATT, TCRdb called clones again from the public reads; duplicate DNA rows were later joined. The sample table contains 1,500 or so delta-chain clones; only one count was recorded for around 44% of them. The ten largest clones add up to around 20% of the sample. Sequences were obtained from blood. The receptor set was obtained from a child who had a fever.

Note on this clone: The junction does not match germline at one end; this may be a read error. The chain has TRDV2 and TRDJ1, with D unresolved. Germline CDR1 GEAIGNYY, CDR2 EKD. The CDR3 covers 14 residues. CDR3 amino acids: CACDDLDNTDELIF. The CDR3 bases are TGTGCCTGTGACGACCTCGATAATACCGATGAACTCATCTTT.

Within the sample, this clone is large. This chain joins TRDV2 and TRDJ1; 13 bases agree with TRDD3. Per the germline V gene, CDR1 is GEAIGNYY and CDR2 is EKD. The CDR3 runs to 18 residues. The J segment lost 2 bases and the V segment lost 2 bases, leaving 10 bases of the junction unmatched. CDR3 coding DNA: TGTGCCTGTGACAAACTTTCTACTGGGGGATACGGGACCGATAAACTCATCTTT. Its protein is CACDKLSTGGYGTDKLIF.

By its share, this clone is large. The chain employs TRDV2 and TRDJ3; tentatively, D is TRDD2 (5 bases). This CDR3 has 23 amino acids. CDR1 is GEAIGNYY and CDR2 is EKD in the germline V gene. V lost 0 bases to trimming and J lost 2 bases, with 28 bases between them. The CDR3 DNA sequence: TGTGCCTGTGACACCGGAGGAATACTTCCCCCGACCGATAAGACCTGGGACACCCGACAGATGTTTTTC. Protein product: CACDTGGILPPTDKTWDTRQMFF.

Points on this clone: A far larger clone is one base from this, pointing to a likely read error. This chain connects TRDV2 to TRDJ1; 10 bases line up with TRDD3. Germline CDR1 GEAIGNYY, CDR2 EKD. The CDR3 is 19 residues long. With V trimmed by 3 bases and J by 1 base, 16 bases remained unmatched. DNA of the CDR3: TGTGCCTGTGACCCCCTTACACGTACTGGGGGATTGTGCACCGATAAACTCATCTTT. Its translation: CACDPLTRTGGLCTDKLIF.

Regarding this clone: Being one base from a much bigger clone, this may be a read error. The rearrangement joins TRDV2 to TRDJ1; a possible D gene is TRDD3 (5 bases). The CDR3 length is 15 residues. The germline V and J ends were trimmed by 0 bases and 6 bases, with 16 bases remaining between them. CDR1 and CDR2 from the germline V gene are GEAIGNYY and EKD. CDR3 coding DNA: TGTGCCTGTGACACCTCTCCGGGGGCTGTCAATAAACTCATCTTT. As protein: CACDTSPGAVNKLIF.

This clone is termed medium-sized. The genes are TRDV1 and TRDJ1; 11 bases agree with TRDD3. Germline V gene lookup returns CDR1 TSWWSYY and CDR2 QGS. This CDR3 is built from 22 residues. V shed 2 bases, J shed 0 bases, and the junction held 20 bases outside the gene matches. CDR3 coding DNA: TGTGCTCTTGGGGAAGGAGTGCGTCTGTACTGGGGGATAATCGGGTACACCGATAAACTCATCTTT. This encodes CALGEGVRLYWGIIGYTDKLIF.

About this clone itself: This DNA translates differently at residue 3 from the TCRdb protein, which is that of a much larger clone; a read error is likely, and the protein shown is the DNA's own translation. This chain joins TRDV2 and TRDJ1; TRDD3 matches at 13 bases. The CDR3 consists of 17 residues. Germline values: CDR1 GEAIGNYY, CDR2 EKD. The CDR3 sequence is CARDLLGDTGLTDKLIF. In DNA, the CDR3 is TGTGCCCGTGACTTACTGGGGGATACGGGTCTCACCGATAAACTCATCTTT.

This clone is medium-sized. This chain joins TRDV2 and TRDJ3; D is unresolved. Deletions cut 0 bases from V and 0 bases from J, with 17 bases between. The CDR3 is made up of 20 amino acids. CDR1 and CDR2 from the germline V gene are GEAIGNYY and EKD. CDR3 loop: CACDTGPSTPSSWDTRQMFF. The CDR3 DNA reads TGTGCCTGTGACACCGGTCCCTCGACTCCAAGCTCCTGGGACACCCGACAGATGTTTTTC.

As regards this clone: A much larger clone lies one base from this, so it may be a read error. The V and J genes are TRDV2 and TRDJ1; tentatively, D is TRDD3 (5 bases). Germline lookup yields CDR1 GEAIGNYY and CDR2 EKD. V was cut by 3 bases and J by 0 bases, with 10 bases left in between. The CDR3 covers 14 residues. This chain's CDR3 is CACDAVGYTDKLIF. The CDR3 DNA reads TGTGCCTGTGACGCCGTGGGGTACACCGATAAACTCATCTTT.